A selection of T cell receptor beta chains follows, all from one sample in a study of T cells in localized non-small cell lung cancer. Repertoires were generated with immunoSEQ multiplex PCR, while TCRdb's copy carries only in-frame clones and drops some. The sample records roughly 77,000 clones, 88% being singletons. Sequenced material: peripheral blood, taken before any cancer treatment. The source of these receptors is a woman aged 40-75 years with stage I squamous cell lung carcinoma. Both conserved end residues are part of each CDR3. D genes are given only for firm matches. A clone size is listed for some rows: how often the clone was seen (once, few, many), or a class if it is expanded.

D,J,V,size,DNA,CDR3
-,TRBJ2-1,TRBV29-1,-,TGCAGCGTGAGGGAGGCTAATGAGCAGTTCTTC,CSVREANEQFF
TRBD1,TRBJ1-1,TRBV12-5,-,TGTGCTAGTGCCCCAGACAAGGGGGCATATGGAGTAGGGACTGAAGCTTTCTTT,CASAPDKGAYGVGTEAFF
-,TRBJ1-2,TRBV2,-,TGTGCCAGCAGTGAAGGCAGGGGAAACTATGGCTACACCTTC,CASSEGRGNYGYTF
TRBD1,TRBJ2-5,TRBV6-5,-,TGTGCCACCAGCGGGACAGGGAGGGCGAAGACCCAGTACTTC,CATSGTGRAKTQYF
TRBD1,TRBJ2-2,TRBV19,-,TGTGCCAGTAGTGCTCGACAGGGAGTTATCGCCGGGGAGCTGTTTTTT,CASSARQGVIAGELFF
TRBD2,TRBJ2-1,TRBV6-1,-,TGTGCCAGCAGTTCTCGACTAGCGGTAGGCAATGAGCAGTTCTTC,CASSSRLAVGNEQFF
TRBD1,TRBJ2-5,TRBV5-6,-,TGTGCCAGCAGCTTACAATTTGGGACAGGGGAGAGAGAGACCCAGTACTTC,CASSLQFGTGERETQYF
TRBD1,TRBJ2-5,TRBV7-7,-,TGTGCTAGCAGCTTCGGGACAGGGATTGTAGAGACCCAGTACTTC,CASSFGTGIVETQYF
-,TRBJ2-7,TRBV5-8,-,TGTGCCAGCAGCTTGGATTATCAGACCTACGAGCAGTACTTC,CASSLDYQTYEQYF
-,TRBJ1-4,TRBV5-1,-,TGCGCCAGCAGCTGGGGTCGATCCCTTAATGAAAAACTGTTTTTT,CASSWGRSLNEKLFF
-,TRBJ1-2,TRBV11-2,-,TGTGCCAGCAGCTTACCCCCGCAAGTCTATGGCTACACCTTC,CASSLPPQVYGYTF
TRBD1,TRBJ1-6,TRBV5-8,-,TGTGCCAGCAGCTTGGAGGGGGCAGGTTCACCCCTCCACTTT,CASSLEGAGSPLHF
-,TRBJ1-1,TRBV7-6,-,TGTGCCAGCAGCTTAGAGGAGGGCACTGAAGCTTTCTTT,CASSLEEGTEAFF
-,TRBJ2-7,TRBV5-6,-,TGTGCCAGCAGCTTGCGTGGAGCCCCTTCCTACGAGCAGTACTTC,CASSLRGAPSYEQYF
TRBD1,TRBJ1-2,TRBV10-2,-,TGCGCCAGCAGTGAGTTCTCCGGGACAGGTTATGGCTACACCTTC,CASSEFSGTGYGYTF
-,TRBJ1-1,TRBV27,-,TGTGCCAGCAGTTTATCAGGGCTGGGTACTGAAGCTTTCTTT,CASSLSGLGTEAFF
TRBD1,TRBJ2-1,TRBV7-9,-,TGTGCCAGCAGCTTAAGGATCAGACAGGGCCATGAGCAGTTCTTC,CASSLRIRQGHEQFF
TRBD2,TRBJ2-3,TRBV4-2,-,TGTGCCAGCAGCCAACTTAGCGGGGGGGGCACAGATACGCAGTATTTT,CASSQLSGGGTDTQYF
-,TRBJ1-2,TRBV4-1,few,TGCGCCAGCAGCCAAGAAGCAGGGAAATATGGCTACACCTTC,CASSQEAGKYGYTF
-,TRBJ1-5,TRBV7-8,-,TGTGCCAGCAGCTTAGAGTTTAGCAATCAGCCCCAGCATTTT,CASSLEFSNQPQHF
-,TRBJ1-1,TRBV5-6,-,TGTGCCAGCAGCTCGAGAAAAACCGGGGACACTGAAGCTTTCTTT,CASSSRKTGDTEAFF
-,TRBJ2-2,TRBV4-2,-,TGTGCCAGCAGCCCCCCTCTAGCGACGAACACCGGGGAGCTGTTTTTT,CASSPPLATNTGELFF
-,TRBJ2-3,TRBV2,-,TGTGCCAGCAGCGGACGGACCACAGATACGCAGTATTTT,CASSGRTTDTQYF
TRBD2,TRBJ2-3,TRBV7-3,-,TGTGCCAGCAGCTTAAGGTGGAGCCGGACTAGCGGTACTAGCACAGATACGCAGTATTTT,CASSLRWSRTSGTSTDTQYF
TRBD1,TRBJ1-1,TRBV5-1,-,TGCGCCAGCAGCATAGGACAGGGGGCGCAGGGAGCTTTCTTT,CASSIGQGAQGAFF
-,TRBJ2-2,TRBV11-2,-,TGTGCCAGCAGCGACCTGGGGGGAACCACCGGGGAGCTGTTTTTT,CASSDLGGTTGELFF
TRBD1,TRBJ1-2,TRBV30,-,TGTGCCGCAGAGACAGGGGATTTCGGCGGCTACACCTTC,CAAETGDFGGYTF
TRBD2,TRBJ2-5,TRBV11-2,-,TGTGCCAGCAGCTTGGGGGGGGTGGTAAAGACCCAGTACTTC,CASSLGGVVKTQYF
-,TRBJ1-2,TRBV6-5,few,TGTGCCAGCAGTTACCTAGGAGAGTTCGGCGGCTACACCTTC,CASSYLGEFGGYTF
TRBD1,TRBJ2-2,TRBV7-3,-,TGTGCCAGCAGCTTAGGGTCAGGGGGCGGCACCGGGGAGCTGTTTTTT,CASSLGSGGGTGELFF
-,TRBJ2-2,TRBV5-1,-,TGCGCCAGCAGCTTGGGAGGGCGGGGCTCTCCCGGGGAGCTGTTTTTT,CASSLGGRGSPGELFF
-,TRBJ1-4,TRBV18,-,TGTGCCAGCTCACCCTCGCTGAATGAGGCAACTAATGAAAAACTGTTTTTT,CASSPSLNEATNEKLFF
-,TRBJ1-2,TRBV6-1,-,TGTGCCAGCAGTGAAGGGACAGCCGGATCCTATGGCTACACCTTC,CASSEGTAGSYGYTF
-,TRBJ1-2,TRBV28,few,TGTGCCAGCAGTCCAGAGGGCTATGGCTACACCTTC,CASSPEGYGYTF
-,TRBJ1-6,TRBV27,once,TGTGCCAGCAGTCAGGGATTCTATAATTCACCCCTCCACTTT,CASSQGFYNSPLHF
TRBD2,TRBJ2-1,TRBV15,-,TGTGCCACCAGCGACGGGACTAGCGGTTACAATGAGCAGTTCTTC,CATSDGTSGYNEQFF
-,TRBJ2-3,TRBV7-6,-,TGTGCCAGCAGCCAGACAGGAAAGGTGTGGGGAGATACGCAGTATTTT,CASSQTGKVWGDTQYF
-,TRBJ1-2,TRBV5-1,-,TGCGCCAGCAGCGTAGGGGACGGGACCTATGGCTACACCTTC,CASSVGDGTYGYTF
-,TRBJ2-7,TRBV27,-,TGTGCCAGCAGGTTTAGTGGAGTAGGGGAGCAGTACTTC,CASRFSGVGEQYF
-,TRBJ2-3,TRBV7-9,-,TGTGCCAGCAGCTTAGCCCCGGTGGGCACAGATACGCAGTATTTT,CASSLAPVGTDTQYF
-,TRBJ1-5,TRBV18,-,TGTGCCAGCTCACCAAGCGGGATTAGCAATCAGCCCCAGCATTTT,CASSPSGISNQPQHF
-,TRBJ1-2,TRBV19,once,TGTGCCAGTACCCCTCCCCGGGCAAAGGCCATCTATGGCTACACCTTC,CASTPPRAKAIYGYTF
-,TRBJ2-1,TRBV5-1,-,TGCGCCAGCGCCCCGGAGCCTAGCGTTGGCTACAATGAGCAGTTCTTC,CASAPEPSVGYNEQFF
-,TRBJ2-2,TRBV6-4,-,TGTGCCAGCAGTGAGTTGGCAGCGGCCGGGGAGCTGTTTTTT,CASSELAAAGELFF
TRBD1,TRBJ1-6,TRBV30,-,TGTGCCTGGAACCGGGACAGGGGGCTCGGTTCACCCCTCCACTTT,CAWNRDRGLGSPLHF
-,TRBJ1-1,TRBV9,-,TGTGCCAGCAGCGTAGAGTTAAGGCCAACTGAAGCTTTCTTT,CASSVELRPTEAFF
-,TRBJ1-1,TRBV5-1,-,TGCGCCAGCAGCTCCGGACAGCTAGGCACTGAAGCTTTCTTT,CASSSGQLGTEAFF
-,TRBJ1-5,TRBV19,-,TGTGCCAGTAGTAGAACAGCTCTTAGCAATCAGCCCCAGCATTTT,CASSRTALSNQPQHF
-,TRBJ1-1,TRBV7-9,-,TGTGCCAGCAGCCCGGGGGTGGGGAGCACTGAAGCTTTCTTT,CASSPGVGSTEAFF
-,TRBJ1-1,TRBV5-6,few,TGTGCCAGCAGCTTGGAGGGGATAAACACTGAAGCTTTCTTT,CASSLEGINTEAFF
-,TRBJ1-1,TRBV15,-,TGTGCCACCAGCAGAGATTTCGGGGGCCGCAGAGCTTTCTTT,CATSRDFGGRRAFF
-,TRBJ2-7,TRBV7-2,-,TGTGCCAGCAGCCCTAGTGTTGGGGACTACGAGCAGTACTTC,CASSPSVGDYEQYF
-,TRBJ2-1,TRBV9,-,TGTGCCAGCAGCGGCTCCGGGACCCCCTCCTACAATGAGCAGTTCTTC,CASSGSGTPSYNEQFF
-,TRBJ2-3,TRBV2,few,TGTGCCAGCATATCAACGCAGGAGCCAGATACGCAGTATTTT,CASISTQEPDTQYF
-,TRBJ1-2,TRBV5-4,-,TGTGCCAGCAGCCTTGACAAGACAGGAGGCTACACCTTC,CASSLDKTGGYTF